Listed here is a single T cell receptor (beta chain). Its antigen is not known. This specimen comes from a study of T cells in localized non-small cell lung cancer. Study-wide points: A median of around 60 of the top 100 tumor clones appeared in adjacent lung, which was paired and uninvolved. Since sequencing was restricted to only one region of the tumor, intratumor heterogeneity remains a possibility.

Some clones are missing from TCRdb's copy, which holds only in-frame ones; the method was immunoSEQ multiplex PCR. The sample carries 38,000 or so clones, roughly 90% recorded once. From germline, CDR1 is MDHEN and CDR2 SYDVKM. V was shortened by 7 bases and J by 4 bases, with 14 bases between the two germline ends. The CDR3 extends over 13 amino acids. The material sequenced was peripheral blood mononuclear cells, taken before any cancer treatment. The chain carries TRBV28 and TRBJ2-7, with D possibly matching TRBD2 (5 bases). The source is a male donor aged 60 or over with stage II lung adenocarcinoma. In nucleotides, the CDR3 is TGTGCCAGCAACAATGCGCGAGGGTACGAGCAGTACTTC. Translation gives CASNNARGYEQYF.